This T cell receptor (beta chain) was sequenced in a study of blood T cells in healthy people across ages. This clonotype showed up just a few times. Its antigen is not known. Whenever a sample was processed, at least 6.5 million PBMCs were isolated. Study conclusions and caveats: Relative to aged donors, long-lived donors carried more naive CD4+ cells and displayed higher diversity. As age increased, TCR beta diversity per million T cells fell in a roughly linear fashion.

Next came a second PCR, run for about 6 to 12 cycles, which used a sample-barcoded 5' primer along with a J-beta primer mix. MiXCR was run by TCRdb on the 5' RACE reads, yielding one entry per CDR3 protein. The table records roughly 680,000 distinct CDR3 sequences, over 45% of them present only once. What was sequenced was blood. The receptor's source is a woman aged 55-69 years in good health.

The CDR3 spells CASSHRYTTSGYTDTQYF. CDR3 nucleotides: TGCGCCAGCAGCCACCGTTACACGACTAGCGGATACACAGATACGCAGTATTTT. The chain has TRBV4-3 and TRBJ2-3, with 9 bases identical to TRBD2. The V gene end was trimmed by 3 bases and the J gene end by 2 bases; junction bases not matched to a gene: 12. This CDR3 is built from 18 residues. Per germline, CDR1 LGHNA and CDR2 YSLEER.